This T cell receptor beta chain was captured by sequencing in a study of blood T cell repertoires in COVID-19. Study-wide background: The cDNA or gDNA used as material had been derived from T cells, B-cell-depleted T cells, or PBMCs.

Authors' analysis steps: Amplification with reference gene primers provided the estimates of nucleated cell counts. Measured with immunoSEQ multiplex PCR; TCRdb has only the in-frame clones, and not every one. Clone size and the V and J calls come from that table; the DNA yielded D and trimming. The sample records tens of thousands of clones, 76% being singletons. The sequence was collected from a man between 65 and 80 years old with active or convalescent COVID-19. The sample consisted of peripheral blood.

The CDR3 coding sequence is TGTGCCAGCAGTTACGGCAGGGGGGATGGCTACACCTTC. This sequence encodes CASSYGRGDGYTF. The gene calls are TRBV6-5 and TRBJ1-2, with 7 bases fitting TRBD1. CDR3 length equals 13 residues. Germline values: CDR1 MNHEY, CDR2 SVGAGI. V dropped 2 bases and J dropped 6; count of bases not matched to a gene: 3.